The source of this TCR beta chain is a study of cytomegalovirus exposure and HLA in healthy donors. Overall study: Within an early data release were about 80 million unique TCRs drawn from HLA-typed donors. Study results and limitations: Earlier analysis found most TCR beta V segments productive about 90% or about 30% of the time. TCR beta sequences reportedly predicted most subjects' HLA-A and HLA-B alleles accurately.

Nominal health characterized the donors when sampled, though unrecorded immune exposures were likely. As concerns this clone: Its antigen remains unidentified.

Trimming shortened V by 9 bases and J by 4 bases, and 16 bases separated the two germline ends. CDR1 and CDR2 from the germline V gene are MGHRA and YSYEKL. The CDR3 spans 13 residues. It was with 60 Vbeta and 13 Jbeta primers that the PCR ran. Generated by immunoSEQ multiplex PCR, the TCRdb table keeps only in-frame clones and is missing some. This sample has roughly 63,000 clones; roughly 75% occur once, and the top ten carry roughly 25%. The chain is built from TRBV4-1 and TRBJ2-7; a weak D match, TRBD2 (6 bases). Sequenced material: PBMCs. The origin of this receptor is a woman aged 40 to 50 in good health and CMV-seropositive. The CDR3 loop reads CASSRGRNYEQYF. The CDR3 DNA reads as TGCGCCAGTTCTCGGGGGAGGAATTACGAGCAGTACTTC.